The 28 T cell receptor beta chains in this list originate from one sample, sequenced in a study of breast tumors, draining lymph nodes, adjacent tissues. Breast cancer patients provided tissue from their axillary draining lymph nodes. In TCRdb, the multiplex PCR reads were re-called with MiXCR into one record per CDR3 protein. Among approximately 150,000 distinct CDR3 sequences listed, 32% were seen once. Material: axillary lymph node tissue. Receptors originate from a female donor with breast cancer. Some clones in this sample may be carry-over from other donors' samples.

This clonotype was detected many times. This sequence joins TRBV25-1 and TRBJ2-1, with 10 bases fitting TRBD2. The CDR3 spans 16 residues. With 6 bases clipped from V and 7 bases from J, the junction kept 12 bases outside the gene matches. From germline, CDR1 is MGHDK and CDR2 SYGVNS. The CDR3 spells CASSPGAAGGPNEQFF. CDR3 sequence (DNA): TGTGCCAGCAGCCCAGGAGCAGCGGGGGGGCCAAATGAGCAGTTCTTC.

This clonotype was counted many times. The J gene is TRBJ2-1, the V gene TRBV20-1, with no clear D. Germline CDR1 is DFQATT and CDR2 is SNEGSKA (reference sequence). The CDR3 runs 12 residues. The DNA for the CDR3 is TGCACCGGCTCCCCCTCCTACAATGAGCAGTTCTTC. This translates into CTGSPSYNEQFF.

J is TRBJ2-2 and V is TRBV5-1, with a possible D match to TRBD1 (7 bases). V shed 4 bases and J shed 7 bases, with 14 bases lying between them. Germline V CDR1 and CDR2: SGHRS, YFSETQ. The CDR3 consists of 14 residues. The DNA for the CDR3 is TGCGCCAGCAGCACCCAGGGGGGAATCGGGGAGCTGTTTTTT. The encoded protein is CASSTQGGIGELFF.

This clonotype was seen ten or more times. The chain couples TRBV7-9 to TRBJ2-3; 9 bases agree with TRBD1. Trimming at V came to 1 base and at J to 1 base, leaving 0 bases not matched to a gene. There are 15 residues in the CDR3. The germline CDR1 and CDR2 sequences are SEHNR and FQNEAQ (reference sequence). CDR3 amino acids: CASSLGQGGTDTQYF. CDR3 in DNA: TGTGCCAGCAGCTTAGGACAGGGGGGCACAGATACGCAGTATTTT. Full variable domain (missing parts from reference TRBV7-9 and TRBJ2-3): DTGVSQNPRHKITKRGQNVTFRCDPISEHNRLYWYRQTLGQGPEFLTYFQNEAQLEKSRLLSDRFSAERPKGSFSTLEIQRTEQGDSAMYLCASSLGQGGTDTQYFGPGTRLTVL.

This clonotype was detected many times. V and J are TRBV20-1 and TRBJ2-3; 7 bases are shared with TRBD2. The CDR3 has 15 amino acids. Germline V gene data show CDR1 as DFQATT and CDR2 as SNEGSKA (reference sequence). The junction had 7 bases not matched to a gene; V was cut back by 3 bases and J by 1 base. CDR3 in amino acids: CSASRPAGRTDTQYF. In DNA, the CDR3 is TGCAGTGCTAGCCGGCCAGCGGGGCGCACAGATACGCAGTATTTT.

On this clonotype: This sequence may be a read error, since a much larger clone differs from it by one base. This chain joins TRBV6-1 and TRBJ2-3; 7 positions match TRBD1. The CDR3 covers 15 residues. Per germline, CDR1 MNHNS and CDR2 SASEGT. Unmatched junction bases numbered 6, after V lost 6 bases and J lost 0 bases. CDR3 sequence reads: CASRPTGQSTDTQYF. CDR3 nucleotides: TGTGCCAGCAGGCCGACAGGGCAGAGCACAGATACGCAGTATTTT.

This clonotype was seen ten or more times. This sequence joins TRBV19 and TRBJ2-5; TRBD1 matches 7 bases. The V gene's germline CDR1 is LNHDA and CDR2 SQIVND (reference sequence). The CDR3 totals 15 residues. The J segment lost 3 bases and the V segment lost 5 bases, leaving 9 bases of the junction unmatched. CDR3 in DNA: TGTGCCAGTAGTCCCTCAGCGACAGGGAAAGAGACCCAGTACTTC. Its translation is CASSPSATGKETQYF. Full variable domain (rest looked up from reference TRBV19 and TRBJ2-5): DGGITQSPKYLFRKEGQNVTLSCEQNLNHDAMYWYRQDPGQGLRLIYYSQIVNDFQKGDIAEGYSVSREKKESFPLTVTSAQKNPTAFYLCASSPSATGKETQYFGPGTRLLVL.

The chain combines TRBV3-1 with TRBJ1-6; D possibly corresponds to TRBD1 (5 bases). CDR1 and CDR2 (germline): LGHDT, YNNKEL (reference sequence). The CDR3 totals 16 residues. V was pared by 1 base and J by 9 bases, with 16 bases between. Here the CDR3 reads CASSQAGGGGGSPLHF. The CDR3 coding sequence is TGTGCCAGCAGCCAAGCGGGGGGGGGGGGTGGTTCACCCCTCCACTTT.

A note on this clonotype: A much larger clone differs by one base, so this may be a read error. This rearrangement joins TRBV4-1 to TRBJ1-2; TRBD1 is a possible D gene (5 bases). The CDR3 has 15 amino acids. Germline V gives CDR1 MGHRA, CDR2 YSYEKL. The CDR3 coding sequence is TGCGCCAGCAGCCAAGAGACAGAAGATAACTATGGCCACACCTTC. Amino acids: CASSQETEDNYGHTF.

The chain uses TRBV24-1 and TRBJ1-5; unclear D gene. This CDR3 region has 13 residues. Germline CDR1 and CDR2: KGHDR and SFDVKD. V was shortened by 3 bases and J by 11 bases, with 13 bases between the two germline ends. CDR3 DNA sequence: TGTGCCACCAGTGATACACTTGGGGAGACCCAGCATTTT. Translation gives CATSDTLGETQHF.

This clonotype showed up many times. This chain uses TRBV11-2 with TRBJ1-3; D is uncertain. Germline V CDR1 and CDR2: SGHAT, FQNNGV. The CDR3 covers 15 residues. V was trimmed by 0 bases and J by 7 bases, leaving 13 bases between them. The CDR3 sequence is CASSLDARRGNTIYF. The CDR3 coding sequence is TGTGCCAGCAGCTTAGATGCGCGACGCGGGAACACCATATATTTT.

This clonotype was recorded many times. The chain recombines TRBV5-5 with TRBJ1-2; D not resolved. The CDR3 has 14 residues. The germline V gene encodes CDR1 SGHKS and CDR2 YYEKEE (reference sequence). V lost 0 bases to trimming and J lost 0 bases, with 6 bases between them. For the CDR3, the DNA is TGTGCCAGCAGCTTGGACAGCGCTAACTATGGCTACACCTTC. Its translation is CASSLDSANYGYTF.

This clonotype was seen ten or more times. The chain links TRBV20-1 to TRBJ1-2; 7 positions match TRBD1. The germline V gene has CDR1 DFQATT and CDR2 SNEGSKA (reference sequence). The CDR3 loop spans 15 amino acids. V was pared by 0 bases and J by 4 bases, with 8 bases of the junction left unmatched. The CDR3 DNA follows: TGCAGTGCTAGAGATGCGCGACAGGGAACCTATGGCTACACCTTC. Its protein is CSARDARQGTYGYTF.

This clonotype was observed many times. The chain is built from TRBV3-2 and TRBJ2-1; the DNA was not used to check the table's D call, TRBD2. TRBV3-2 is recorded as a pseudogene. The CDR3 runs to 16 residues. The CDR3 DNA reads TGTGCCAGCAGCCAAGTTAGCGGAGGAACCTACAATGAGCAGTTCTTC. Translated: CASSQVSGGTYNEQFF.

This clonotype has more than one count but fewer than ten. This rearrangement joins TRBV7-2 to TRBJ1-2; 8 bases are shared with TRBD1. The length of the CDR3 is 19 residues. Germline lookup yields CDR1 SGHTA and CDR2 FQGNSA. V dropped 4 bases and J dropped 4; count of bases not matched to a gene: 20. This CDR3 reads CASSSYLINPGTGPYGYTF. DNA of the CDR3: TGTGCCAGCAGCTCGTACTTAATTAACCCCGGGACAGGACCCTATGGCTACACCTTC.

This clonotype was recorded a few times. The chain carries TRBV5-6 and TRBJ1-5; D call uncertain. The CDR3 runs 15 residues. The V and J ends lost 3 bases and 0 bases respectively, with 10 bases between them. Looked up from germline, CDR1 is SGHDT and CDR2 is YYEEEE. The CDR3 bases are TGTGCCAGCAGCTGGATCCTCTATAGCAATCAGCCCCAGCATTTT. This translates into CASSWILYSNQPQHF.

This clonotype was seen many times. The gene calls are TRBV6-1 and TRBJ1-4; a possible D gene is TRBD1 (6 bases). CDR3 length equals 20 residues. Germline V gene sequence: CDR1 MNHNS, CDR2 SASEGT. V lost 6 bases and J lost 0, with 26 bases in between. The CDR3 loop is CASRGWGARAPLATNEKLFF. The CDR3 DNA reads as TGTGCCAGCAGGGGCTGGGGGGCACGGGCCCCCCTTGCAACTAATGAAAAACTGTTTTTT.

To note about this clonotype: A junction boundary mismatches the germline segment, possibly from a read error. This chain joins TRBV7-2 and TRBJ1-2; 8 bases agree with TRBD1. Germline V gene data show CDR1 as SGHTA and CDR2 as FQGNSA. This CDR3 spans 14 amino acids. CDR3 in DNA: TGTGCCAGCAGCCCCACCGGGACAGGAGGCGGCTACGCCTTC. Translated, it gives CASSPTGTGGGYAF.

This clonotype was recorded many times. This rearrangement joins TRBV11-1 to TRBJ2-3; D is perhaps TRBD2 (5 bases). The CDR3 loop spans 13 amino acids. Between the trimmed V and J ends, which lost 5 bases and 2 bases, there was a span of 8 bases. Germline V gene data show CDR1 as SGHAT and CDR2 as FQDESV (reference sequence). The CDR3 protein is CASSDGVTDTQYF. In nucleotides, the CDR3 is TGTGCCAGCAGCGACGGGGTCACAGATACGCAGTATTTT.

J is TRBJ1-1 and V is TRBV24-1; no definite D call. The germline V gene encodes CDR1 KGHDR and CDR2 SFDVKD. This CDR3 is 8 amino acids long. CDR3 region: CHNTEAFF. Here the CDR3 DNA reads TGTCATAACACTGAAGCTTTCTTT.

V gene TRBV6-5 combines with J gene TRBJ2-5, with D possibly being TRBD1 or TRBD2 (5 bases each). The CDR3 loop spans 14 amino acids. V lost 5 bases and J 5 bases, leaving 15 bases between the germline ends. Germline values: CDR1 MNHEY, CDR2 SVGAGI. The CDR3 region is CASSHGGKQETQYF. Here the CDR3 DNA reads TGTGCCAGCAGTCATGGGGGAAAACAGGAGACCCAGTACTTC.

This clonotype showed up just a few times. One end of the junction is discordant with germline, which a read error may explain. The V call is TRBV28, the J call TRBJ2-2, with D unresolved. This CDR3 region has 18 residues. Germline V gene sequence: CDR1 MDHEN, CDR2 SYDVKM. CDR3 DNA sequence: TGTGCCAGCAGTCCTAACTCTATTCGGAACGCGAACACCAGGGAGCTGTTTTTT. Translating it yields CASSPNSIRNANTRELFF. Full variable domain (remainder filled in from reference TRBV28 and TRBJ2-2): DVKVTQSSRYLVKRTGEKVFLECVQDMDHENMFWYRQDPGLGLRLIYFSYDVKMKEKGDIPEGYSVSREKKERFSLILESASTNQTSMYLCASSPNSIRNANTRELFFGEGSRLTVL.

On this clonotype: A read error may explain this, as a much larger clone is one base away. CDR3 sequence (DNA): TGTGCCAGCTCGCTATACCCTCCAGCCAGATATTTT. Protein sequence: CASSLYPPARYF. This sequence joins TRBV18 and TRBJ1-3; D is unclear. V was clipped by 6 bases and J by 15 bases, with 18 bases between them. CDR1 and CDR2 from the germline V gene are KGHSH and LQKENI. CDR3 length: 12 amino acids.

About this clonotype itself: It may be a read error: a sequence one base away is much more abundant. This chain joins TRBV6-6 and TRBJ2-7, with 7 bases that match TRBD1. Germline trimming cut 5 bases from V and 7 bases from J; bases unmatched to any gene: 2. The CDR3 loop spans 11 amino acids. The germline V gene encodes CDR1 MNHNY and CDR2 SVGAGI (reference sequence). The CDR3 reads CASSRGQEQYV. Here the CDR3 DNA reads TGTGCCAGCAGTCGGGGACAGGAGCAGTACGTC.

Notes on this clonotype: A much larger clone is a single base away; this may be a read error. V is TRBV6-5 and J is TRBJ2-7; no clear D gene. CDR3 size: 14 residues. Germline CDR1 reads MNHEY; CDR2 reads SVGAGI. The CDR3 protein is CASSHSGVAYGQYV. The CDR3 DNA reads as TGTGCCAGCAGTCACTCAGGAGTAGCCTACGGGCAGTACGTC.

In regard to this clonotype: A read error may be the cause here, since a much bigger clone is one base away. Since no conserved phenylalanine or tryptophan closes the CDR3, a read error is the likely cause. The chain carries TRBV6-6 and TRBJ2-4; TRBD1 is a possible D gene (5 bases). This CDR3 contains 14 residues. Trimming removed 6 bases at V and 6 bases at J, with 15 bases between. Per germline, CDR1 MNHNY and CDR2 SVGAGI (reference sequence). Written as DNA, the CDR3 is TGTGCCAGCAGGCCAACCTCAGGGCGAAACATTCAGTACTGC. It specifies CASRPTSGRNIQYC.

The chain combines TRBV18 with TRBJ1-1; D call uncertain. The V end was cut by 1 base, the J end by 1 base, with 10 bases between. The CDR3 is 15 amino acids. In germline, CDR1 is KGHSH, CDR2 LQKENI. The CDR3 loop is CASSPRSTENTEAFF. In DNA, the CDR3 is TGTGCCAGCTCACCACGTTCAACCGAGAACACTGAAGCTTTCTTT.

The rearrangement joins TRBV12-3 or TRBV12-4 to TRBJ1-1; D may be TRBD1 (6 bases). The CDR3 sequence is 14 residues long. Between the trimmed V and J ends, which lost 9 bases and 4 bases, there was a span of 18 bases. CDR3 bases: TGTGCCAGTACATTACAGGGCGGGACCACTGAAGCTTTCTTT. Translated, it gives CASTLQGGTTEAFF.